The 5 T cell receptor beta chains listed next were all sequenced from one sample in a study of sequential checkpoint blockade in melanoma. Treatment reported: randomized to nivolumab then ipilimumab (arm A) or the reverse (arm B). Here immunoSEQ multiplex PCR was the method, and the copy in TCRdb shows in-frame clones only, minus some. This repertoire shows some 5,400 clones, under 20% found once; its top ten account for about 9%. Sequenced here: tumor tissue (inferred from file names), sampled from a patient given nivolumab and ipilimumab in sequence. The receptors were sampled from a human donor with melanoma.

This clone was observed a handful of times. The rearrangement links TRBV1 to TRBJ1-1. TRBV1 is tagged as a pseudogene. The CDR3 totals 14 residues. The DNA for the CDR3 is TGCGCCAGCAGCCAAGAGGAGGGGAACACTGAAGCTTTCTTT. Translation: CASSQEEGNTEAFF.

The table lists this clone with a few counts. The chain's CDR3 is CASSQERDRGQPQHF. As DNA, the CDR3 is TGCGCCAGCAGCCAAGAGAGGGACAGGGGCCAGCCCCAGCATTTT. J is TRBJ1-5 and V is TRBV23-1; 10 bases line up with TRBD1. TRBV23-1 is an ORF; its function is uncertain. The CDR3 is 15 amino acids. V was pared by 6 bases and J by 7 bases, with 9 bases of the junction left unmatched.

By proportion, this clone is medium-sized. J is TRBJ2-6 and V is TRBV9; D gene uncertain. The CDR3 sequence is 14 residues long. Germline V gene sequence: CDR1 SGDLS, CDR2 YYNGEE. V lost 2 bases to trimming and J lost 0 bases, with 3 bases between them. In nucleotides, the CDR3 is TGTGCCAGCAGCGTTACCTCTGGGGCCAACGTCCTGACTTTC. This gives the protein CASSVTSGANVLTF.

The V gene is TRBV19, the J gene TRBJ2-1; D is perhaps TRBD1 or TRBD2 (5 bases each). Trimming pared 7 bases from V and 8 bases from J, leaving 15 bases between. Germline lookup yields CDR1 LNHDA and CDR2 SQIVND (reference sequence). The CDR3 totals 13 residues. The CDR3 DNA is TGTGCCAGTACGGGACCGCCGGCCCATGAGCAGTTCTTC. Translating it yields CASTGPPAHEQFF.

This rearrangement joins TRBV6-8 to TRBJ2-2; 10 bases fit TRBD1. J lost 10 bases, V lost 7 bases, and 15 bases had no gene match. Germline CDR1 reads MNHGY; CDR2 reads SAAAGT. This CDR3 is built from 16 residues. CDR3 DNA: TGTGCCAGCACTTTTACCCGGGACAGGGGTTTCGTGGAGCTGTTTTTT. Its protein product is CASTFTRDRGFVELFF.